This TCR beta chain was captured by sequencing in a study of identical twins. TCRdb ran MiXCR on the 5' RACE reads and lists one entry per CDR3 protein. The sample yields around 250,000 distinct CDR3 sequences, roughly an eighth seen once. The CDR3 runs to 12 residues. Trimming cost V 7 bases and J 2 bases, with 8 bases left between them. Germline CDR1 is LGHDT and CDR2 is YNNKEL (reference sequence). The sample was also linked to a second study, of yellow fever vaccine responses in identical twins.

The rearrangement uses TRBV3-1 and TRBJ1-1; D gene ambiguous. This TCR came from a young woman in good health. Sequencing was performed on memory (CD45RO+) T cells sorted from blood. The CDR3 protein is CASTNGNTEAFF. DNA for the CDR3: TGTGCCAGCACCAATGGAAACACTGAAGCTTTCTTT.